This T cell receptor (beta chain) was recovered during a study of blood T cell repertoires in COVID-19. The wider study: Italy, Spain and the United States were the sources of the convalescent and acute COVID-19 samples. T cells, B-cell-depleted T cells, or PBMCs provided the cDNA or gDNA that served as material.

Per the original methods: The authors estimated nucleated cell counts from reference gene primer amplification. The data were produced by immunoSEQ multiplex PCR, yet TCRdb's version contains in-frame clones alone and is incomplete. D and trimming were read from the DNA, whereas the V and J calls and clone size are those reported in that table. Of roughly 90,000 clones listed, less than 85% are singletons. The CDR3 runs 18 residues. Germline CDR1 is LGHDT and CDR2 is YNNKEL (reference sequence). V was clipped by 0 bases and J by 0 bases, with 14 bases between them. The sequencing sample was made of peripheral blood. The sequence was collected from a woman between 70 and 85 years old with acute or convalescent COVID-19. The rearrangement joins TRBV3-1 (or the pseudogene TRBV3-2) to TRBJ2-2, with a tentative D call TRBD2 (5 bases). The CDR3 loop reads CASSQDPASFSNTGELFF. The CDR3 nucleotides read TGTGCCAGCAGCCAAGATCCCGCTAGCTTCTCGAACACCGGGGAGCTGTTTTTT.